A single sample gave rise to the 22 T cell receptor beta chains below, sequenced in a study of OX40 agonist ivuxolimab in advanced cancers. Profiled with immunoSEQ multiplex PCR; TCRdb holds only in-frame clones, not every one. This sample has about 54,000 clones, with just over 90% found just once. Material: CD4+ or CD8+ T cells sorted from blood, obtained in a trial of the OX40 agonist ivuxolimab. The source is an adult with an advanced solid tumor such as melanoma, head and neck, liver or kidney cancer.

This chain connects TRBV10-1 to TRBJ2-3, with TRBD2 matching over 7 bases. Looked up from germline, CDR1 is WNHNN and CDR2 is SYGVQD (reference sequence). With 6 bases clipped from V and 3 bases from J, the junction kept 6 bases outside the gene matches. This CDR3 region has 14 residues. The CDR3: CASRETSSTDTQYF. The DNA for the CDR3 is TGCGCCAGCAGAGAGACTAGCTCAACAGATACGCAGTATTTT.

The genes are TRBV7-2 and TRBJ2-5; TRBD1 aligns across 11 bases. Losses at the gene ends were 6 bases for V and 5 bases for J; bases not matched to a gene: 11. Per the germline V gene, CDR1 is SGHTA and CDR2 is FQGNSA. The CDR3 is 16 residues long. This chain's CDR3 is CASRRIGTGGYETQYF. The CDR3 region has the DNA TGTGCCAGCAGGCGAATCGGGACAGGGGGTTACGAGACCCAGTACTTC.

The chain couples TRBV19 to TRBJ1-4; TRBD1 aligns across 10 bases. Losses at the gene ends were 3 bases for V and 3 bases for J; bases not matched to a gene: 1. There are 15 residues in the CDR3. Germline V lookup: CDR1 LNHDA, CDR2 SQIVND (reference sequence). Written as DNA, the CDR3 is TGTGCCAGTAGTATCGGACAGGGGGCTAATGAAAAACTGTTTTTT. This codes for CASSIGQGANEKLFF.

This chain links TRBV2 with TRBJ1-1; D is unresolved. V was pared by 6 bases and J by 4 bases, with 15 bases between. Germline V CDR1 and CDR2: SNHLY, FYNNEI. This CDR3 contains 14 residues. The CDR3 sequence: CASSPRGGSTEAFF. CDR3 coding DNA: TGTGCCAGCAGCCCGCGGGGAGGGAGCACTGAAGCTTTCTTT.

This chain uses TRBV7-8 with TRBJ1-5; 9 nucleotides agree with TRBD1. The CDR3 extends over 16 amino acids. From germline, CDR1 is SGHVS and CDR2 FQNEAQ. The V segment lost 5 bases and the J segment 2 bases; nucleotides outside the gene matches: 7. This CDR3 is CASSQGQGRGNQPQHF. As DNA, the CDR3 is TGTGCCAGCAGCCAGGGACAGGGTAGGGGCAATCAGCCCCAGCATTTT.

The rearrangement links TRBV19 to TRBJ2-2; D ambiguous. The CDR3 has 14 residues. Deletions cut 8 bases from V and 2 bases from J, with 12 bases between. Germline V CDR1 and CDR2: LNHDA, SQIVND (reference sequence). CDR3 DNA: TGTGCCAGTGGAAAGGTACAAAACACCGGGGAGCTGTTTTTT. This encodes CASGKVQNTGELFF.

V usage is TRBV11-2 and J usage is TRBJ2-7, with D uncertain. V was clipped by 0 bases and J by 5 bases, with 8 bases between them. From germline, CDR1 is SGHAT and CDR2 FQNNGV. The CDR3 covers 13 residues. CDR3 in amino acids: CASSLDRQDEQYF. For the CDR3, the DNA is TGTGCCAGCAGCTTAGACAGGCAAGACGAGCAGTACTTC.

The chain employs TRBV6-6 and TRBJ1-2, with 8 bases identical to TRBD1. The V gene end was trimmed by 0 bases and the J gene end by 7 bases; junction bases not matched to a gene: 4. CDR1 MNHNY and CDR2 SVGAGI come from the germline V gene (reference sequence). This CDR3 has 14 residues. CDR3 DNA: TGTGCCAGCAGTTACTCCGGGACAGGCGTTGGCTACACCTTC. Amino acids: CASSYSGTGVGYTF.

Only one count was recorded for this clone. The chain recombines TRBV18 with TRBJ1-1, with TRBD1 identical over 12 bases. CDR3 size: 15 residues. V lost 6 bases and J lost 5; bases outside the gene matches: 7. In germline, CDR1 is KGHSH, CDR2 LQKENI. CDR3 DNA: TGTGCCAGCTCTCTGGGACAGGGGGCGTTAACTGAAGCTTTCTTT. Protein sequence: CASSLGQGALTEAFF.

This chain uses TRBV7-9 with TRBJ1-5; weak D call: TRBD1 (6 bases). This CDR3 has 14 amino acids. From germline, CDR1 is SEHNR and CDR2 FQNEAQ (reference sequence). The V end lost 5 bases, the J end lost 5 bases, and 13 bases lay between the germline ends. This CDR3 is CASSPRGGHQPQHF. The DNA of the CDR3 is TGTGCCAGCAGCCCCCGAGGGGGTCATCAGCCCCAGCATTTT.

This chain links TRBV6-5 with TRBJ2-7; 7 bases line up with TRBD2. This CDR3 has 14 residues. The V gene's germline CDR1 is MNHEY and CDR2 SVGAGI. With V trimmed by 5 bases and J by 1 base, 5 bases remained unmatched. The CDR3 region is CASSPLALSYEQYF. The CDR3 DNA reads TGTGCCAGCAGTCCACTAGCGTTGTCCTACGAGCAGTACTTC.

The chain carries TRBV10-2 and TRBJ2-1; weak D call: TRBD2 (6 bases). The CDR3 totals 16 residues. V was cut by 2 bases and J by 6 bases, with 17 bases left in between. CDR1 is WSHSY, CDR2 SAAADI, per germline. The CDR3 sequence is CASSELSGTGFNEQFF. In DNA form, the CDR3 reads TGCGCCAGCAGTGAGCTATCCGGGACTGGCTTCAATGAGCAGTTCTTC.

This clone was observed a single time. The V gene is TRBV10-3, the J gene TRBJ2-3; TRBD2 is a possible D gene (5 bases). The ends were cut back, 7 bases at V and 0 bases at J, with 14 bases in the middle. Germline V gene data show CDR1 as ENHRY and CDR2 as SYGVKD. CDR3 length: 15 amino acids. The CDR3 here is CAIKTDYLSTDTQYF. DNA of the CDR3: TGTGCCATCAAAACCGACTATCTAAGCACAGATACGCAGTATTTT.

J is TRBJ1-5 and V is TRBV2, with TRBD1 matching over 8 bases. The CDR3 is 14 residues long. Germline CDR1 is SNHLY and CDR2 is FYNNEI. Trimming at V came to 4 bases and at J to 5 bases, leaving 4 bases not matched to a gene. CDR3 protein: CASSGTGRHQPQHF. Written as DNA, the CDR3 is TGTGCCAGCAGTGGGACAGGGCGGCATCAGCCCCAGCATTTT.

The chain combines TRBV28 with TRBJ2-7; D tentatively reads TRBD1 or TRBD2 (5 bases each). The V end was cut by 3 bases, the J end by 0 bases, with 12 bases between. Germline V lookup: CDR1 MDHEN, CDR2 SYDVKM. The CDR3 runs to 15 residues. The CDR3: CASSFGTGSSYEQYF. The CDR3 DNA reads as TGTGCCAGCAGTTTTGGGACGGGGAGCTCCTACGAGCAGTACTTC.

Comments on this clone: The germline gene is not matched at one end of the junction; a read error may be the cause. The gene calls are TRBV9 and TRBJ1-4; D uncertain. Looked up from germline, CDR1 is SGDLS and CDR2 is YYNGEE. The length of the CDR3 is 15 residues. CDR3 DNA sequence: TGTGCCAGCAGCGTAGGAGGGAGTTCTAATGAAAAACTGGTTTTT. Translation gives CASSVGGSSNEKLVF. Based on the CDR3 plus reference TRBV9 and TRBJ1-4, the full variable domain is DSGVTQTPKHLITATGQRVTLRCSPRSGDLSVYWYQQSLDQGLQFLIQYYNGEERAKGNILERFSAQQFPDLHSELNLSSLELGDSALYFCASSVGGSSNEKLVFGSGTQLSVL.

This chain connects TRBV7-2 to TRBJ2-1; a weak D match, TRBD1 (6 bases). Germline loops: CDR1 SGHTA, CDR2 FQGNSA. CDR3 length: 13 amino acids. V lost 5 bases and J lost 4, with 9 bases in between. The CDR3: CASSPRGYNEQFF. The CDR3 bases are TGTGCCAGCAGCCCGAGGGGGTACAATGAGCAGTTCTTC.

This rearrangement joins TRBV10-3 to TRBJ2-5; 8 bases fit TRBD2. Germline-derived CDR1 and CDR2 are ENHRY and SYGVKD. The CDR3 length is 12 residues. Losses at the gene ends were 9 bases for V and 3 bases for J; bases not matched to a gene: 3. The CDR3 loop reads CAIRGGEETQYF. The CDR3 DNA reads TGTGCCATACGGGGGGGGGAAGAGACCCAGTACTTC.

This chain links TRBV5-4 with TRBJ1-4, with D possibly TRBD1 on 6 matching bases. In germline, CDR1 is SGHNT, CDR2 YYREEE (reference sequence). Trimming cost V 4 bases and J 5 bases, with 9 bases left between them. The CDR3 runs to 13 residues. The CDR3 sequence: CASSQDRNEKLFF. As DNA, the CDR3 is TGTGCCAGCAGCCAGGACAGAAATGAAAAACTGTTTTTT.

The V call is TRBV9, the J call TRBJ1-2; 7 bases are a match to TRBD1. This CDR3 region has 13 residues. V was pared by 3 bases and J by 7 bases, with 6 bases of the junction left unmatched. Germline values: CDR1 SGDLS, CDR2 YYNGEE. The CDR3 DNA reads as TGTGCCAGCAGCGGACAGGGATTCGGTGGCTACACCTTC. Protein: CASSGQGFGGYTF.

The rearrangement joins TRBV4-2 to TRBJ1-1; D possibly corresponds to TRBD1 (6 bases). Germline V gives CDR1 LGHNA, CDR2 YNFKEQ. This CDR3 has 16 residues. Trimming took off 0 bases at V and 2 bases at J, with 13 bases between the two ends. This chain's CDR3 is CASSQDGGRGNTEAFF. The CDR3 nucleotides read TGTGCCAGCAGCCAAGATGGGGGCAGGGGAAACACTGAAGCTTTCTTT.

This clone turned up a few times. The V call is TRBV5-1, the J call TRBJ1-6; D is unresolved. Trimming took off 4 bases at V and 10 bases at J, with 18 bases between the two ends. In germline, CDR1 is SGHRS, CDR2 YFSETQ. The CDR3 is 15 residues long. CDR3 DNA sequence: TGCGCCAGCAGCATTAAGACGGGGTATGGGTCACCCCTCCACTTT. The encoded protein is CASSIKTGYGSPLHF.